These T cell receptor beta chains were read from a single sample in a study of immune evolution from preneoplasia to lung adenocarcinoma. The protocol was immunoSEQ multiplex PCR, while the TCRdb copy is restricted to in-frame clones and leaves out a portion. This table has several thousand clones, about four fifths appearing once. Sequenced: FFPE lung adenocarcinoma in situ tissue. The origin of the receptors is an older donor with lung adenocarcinoma. Both conserved end residues are part of each CDR3. Fields, in order: CDR3 protein, CDR3 DNA, J gene, clone size, V gene, D gene. D genes are given only for firm matches. Rows may omit the clone size; those that give it use once, few, many or a size class.

cdr3_aa: CASSVVGGTGELFF
cdr3_nt: TGTGCCAGCAGCGTAGTCGGGGGCACCGGGGAGCTGTTTTTT
j_call: TRBJ2-2
clone_size: NA
v_call: TRBV9
d_call: NA

cdr3_aa: CASSQGAGNEQYF
cdr3_nt: TGTGCCAGCTCACAGGGGGCCGGTAACGAGCAGTACTTC
j_call: TRBJ2-7
clone_size: NA
v_call: TRBV18
d_call: TRBD1

cdr3_aa: CASSKNGPNYGYTF
cdr3_nt: TGTGCCAGCAGCAAGAACGGGCCGAACTATGGCTACACCTTC
j_call: TRBJ1-2
clone_size: NA
v_call: TRBV9
d_call: NA

cdr3_aa: CASTLQVNTEAFF
cdr3_nt: TGTGCCAGCACACTACAGGTGAACACTGAAGCTTTCTTT
j_call: TRBJ1-1
clone_size: few
v_call: TRBV7-2
d_call: NA

cdr3_aa: CAWDRAGYNEQFF
cdr3_nt: TGTGCCTGGGATCGGGCGGGTTACAATGAGCAGTTCTTC
j_call: TRBJ2-1
clone_size: NA
v_call: TRBV30
d_call: NA

cdr3_aa: CASSPRQALNTEAFF
cdr3_nt: TGCGCCAGCAGCCCCCGACAGGCACTTAACACTGAAGCTTTCTTT
j_call: TRBJ1-1
clone_size: NA
v_call: TRBV5-1
d_call: NA

cdr3_aa: CASSAREIHNEQFF
cdr3_nt: TGTGCCAGCAGCGCGCGGGAGATCCACAATGAGCAGTTCTTC
j_call: TRBJ2-1
clone_size: NA
v_call: TRBV5-4
d_call: TRBD2

cdr3_aa: CASSLGQGGFGANVLTF
cdr3_nt: TGTGCCAGCAGCTTGGGGCAGGGGGGCTTTGGGGCCAACGTCCTGACTTTC
j_call: TRBJ2-6
clone_size: NA
v_call: TRBV5-6
d_call: NA

cdr3_aa: CASSLILGGNTEAFF
cdr3_nt: TGTGCCAGCAGCTTAATATTGGGGGGGAACACTGAAGCTTTCTTT
j_call: TRBJ1-1
clone_size: NA
v_call: TRBV5-6
d_call: NA

cdr3_aa: CAWHRGYGETQYF
cdr3_nt: TGTGCCTGGCACAGGGGATACGGGGAGACCCAGTACTTC
j_call: TRBJ2-5
clone_size: NA
v_call: TRBV30
d_call: TRBD1

cdr3_aa: CASSPAQVGTGGNEQYF
cdr3_nt: TGTGCCAGCTCACCCGCTCAGGTGGGGACAGGGGGCAACGAGCAGTACTTC
j_call: TRBJ2-7
clone_size: NA
v_call: TRBV18
d_call: TRBD1

cdr3_aa: CASSPQGNMNTEAFF
cdr3_nt: TGCGCCAGCAGCCCCCAGGGGAACATGAACACTGAAGCTTTCTTT
j_call: TRBJ1-1
clone_size: NA
v_call: TRBV5-1
d_call: NA

cdr3_aa: CASALRGFGTANQPQHF
cdr3_nt: TGTGCTAGTGCTCTTCGGGGGTTCGGGACAGCAAATCAGCCCCAGCATTTT
j_call: TRBJ1-5
clone_size: NA
v_call: TRBV12-5
d_call: TRBD1

cdr3_aa: CASKQGGTEAFF
cdr3_nt: TGTGCCAGTAAACAGGGTGGTACTGAAGCTTTCTTT
j_call: TRBJ1-1
clone_size: NA
v_call: TRBV19
d_call: NA

cdr3_aa: CAISQDREWGTGELFF
cdr3_nt: TGTGCCATCAGTCAGGACAGGGAATGGGGCACCGGGGAGCTGTTTTTT
j_call: TRBJ2-2
clone_size: NA
v_call: TRBV10-3
d_call: TRBD1

cdr3_aa: CASSKGQSNQPQHF
cdr3_nt: TGTGCCAGCAGTAAGGGACAGAGCAATCAGCCCCAGCATTTT
j_call: TRBJ1-5
clone_size: NA
v_call: TRBV27
d_call: TRBD1

cdr3_aa: CAWSTVGRNNQPQHF
cdr3_nt: TGTGCCTGGAGCACCGTTGGACGGAACAATCAGCCCCAGCATTTT
j_call: TRBJ1-5
clone_size: NA
v_call: TRBV30
d_call: NA

cdr3_aa: CASSPALGQGLHGYTF
cdr3_nt: TGTGCCAGCTCACCAGCCCTTGGACAGGGTCTCCATGGCTACACCTTC
j_call: TRBJ1-2
clone_size: NA
v_call: TRBV18
d_call: TRBD1

cdr3_aa: CSVGGGGPETQYF
cdr3_nt: TGCAGCGTTGGAGGGGGGGGCCCAGAGACCCAGTACTTC
j_call: TRBJ2-5
clone_size: NA
v_call: TRBV29-1
d_call: NA

cdr3_aa: CASSLRTGRIGTEAFF
cdr3_nt: TGCGCCAGCAGCCTTAGGACAGGGAGGATCGGCACTGAAGCTTTCTTT
j_call: TRBJ1-1
clone_size: NA
v_call: TRBV4-1
d_call: TRBD1

cdr3_aa: CASSITGGIYEQYF
cdr3_nt: TGTGCCAGTAGTATCACAGGGGGTATCTACGAGCAGTACTTC
j_call: TRBJ2-7
clone_size: NA
v_call: TRBV19
d_call: TRBD1

cdr3_aa: CASSSGTSGLQETQYF
cdr3_nt: TGTGCCAGCAGCTCTGGGACTAGCGGGTTACAAGAGACCCAGTACTTC
j_call: TRBJ2-5
clone_size: medium-sized
v_call: TRBV7-7
d_call: TRBD2

cdr3_aa: CSVEVGVAPHEQYF
cdr3_nt: TGCAGCGTTGAAGTGGGGGTGGCGCCCCACGAGCAGTACTTC
j_call: TRBJ2-7
clone_size: large
v_call: TRBV29-1
d_call: NA

cdr3_aa: CASSPRGHLLNEQFF
cdr3_nt: TGTGCCAGCAGCCCGAGGGGACACCTGTTAAATGAGCAGTTCTTC
j_call: TRBJ2-1
clone_size: NA
v_call: TRBV7-9
d_call: NA

cdr3_aa: CASSRGTNEAYEQYF
cdr3_nt: TGCGCCAGCAGCCGAGGGACAAACGAAGCCTACGAGCAGTACTTC
j_call: TRBJ2-7
clone_size: NA
v_call: TRBV5-1
d_call: NA

cdr3_aa: CASSLGHYNEQFF
cdr3_nt: TGTGCCAGCAGCTTAGGCCATTACAATGAGCAGTTCTTC
j_call: TRBJ2-1
clone_size: NA
v_call: TRBV7-3
d_call: NA

cdr3_aa: CASSFRTSGKYNEQFF
cdr3_nt: TGTGCCAGCAGCTTTAGGACTAGCGGGAAATACAATGAGCAGTTCTTC
j_call: TRBJ2-1
clone_size: NA
v_call: TRBV7-6
d_call: TRBD2

cdr3_aa: CASSGDRGPGTEAFF
cdr3_nt: TGTGCCAGCAGTGGGGACAGGGGGCCGGGGACTGAAGCTTTCTTT
j_call: TRBJ1-1
clone_size: NA
v_call: TRBV6-5
d_call: TRBD1

cdr3_aa: CASSPPQREKDTQYF
cdr3_nt: TGTGCCAGCTCACCCCCCCAGCGGGAGAAAGATACGCAGTATTTT
j_call: TRBJ2-3
clone_size: once
v_call: TRBV18
d_call: TRBD2

cdr3_aa: CASSVVPENTEAFF
cdr3_nt: TGTGCCAGCAGCGTAGTCCCAGAGAACACTGAAGCTTTCTTT
j_call: TRBJ1-1
clone_size: once
v_call: TRBV9
d_call: NA

cdr3_aa: CASSTGREALVYEQFF
cdr3_nt: TGCGCCAGCAGCACTGGGCGGGAGGCCCTAGTGTATGAGCAGTTCTTC
j_call: TRBJ2-1
clone_size: NA
v_call: TRBV23-1
d_call: TRBD2

cdr3_aa: CASSSPGHAIYEQYF
cdr3_nt: TGTGCCAGCAGCTCCCCGGGACACGCGATCTATGAGCAGTACTTC
j_call: TRBJ2-7
clone_size: NA
v_call: TRBV5-5
d_call: NA

cdr3_aa: CASSLALAGSVNEQFF
cdr3_nt: TGTGCCAGCAGCTTAGCTCTAGCGGGATCCGTCAATGAGCAGTTCTTC
j_call: TRBJ2-1
clone_size: NA
v_call: TRBV7-9
d_call: TRBD2

cdr3_aa: CASSLKGWGLGLHF
cdr3_nt: TGTGCCAGCAGTTTAAAAGGCTGGGGATTGGGACTCCACTTT
j_call: TRBJ1-6
clone_size: NA
v_call: TRBV27
d_call: NA

cdr3_aa: CASTKGQRNTIYF
cdr3_nt: TGTGCCAGTACAAAGGGACAAAGAAACACCATATATTTT
j_call: TRBJ1-3
clone_size: NA
v_call: TRBV19
d_call: NA

cdr3_aa: CASSPRDNLYAANYGYTF
cdr3_nt: TGCGCCAGCAGCCCCCGGGACAACCTATACGCCGCTAACTATGGCTACACCTTC
j_call: TRBJ1-2
clone_size: NA
v_call: TRBV5-1
d_call: NA

cdr3_aa: CASSVERSPLYEQYF
cdr3_nt: TGTGCCAGCAGCGTGGAACGTAGCCCCCTCTACGAGCAGTACTTC
j_call: TRBJ2-7
clone_size: once
v_call: TRBV9
d_call: NA

cdr3_aa: CAWKGSGYSPLHF
cdr3_nt: TGTGCCTGGAAGGGCTCGGGCTATTCACCCCTCCACTTT
j_call: TRBJ1-6
clone_size: NA
v_call: TRBV30
d_call: NA

cdr3_aa: CASSERTDYRVTQYF
cdr3_nt: TGTGCCAGTAGTGAAAGGACAGATTACCGAGTGACCCAGTACTTC
j_call: TRBJ2-5
clone_size: NA
v_call: TRBV19
d_call: NA

cdr3_aa: CASSEGTGPYEQYF
cdr3_nt: TGTGCCAGCAGCGAGGGGACAGGGCCCTACGAGCAGTACTTC
j_call: TRBJ2-7
clone_size: few
v_call: TRBV9
d_call: TRBD1

cdr3_aa: CASSVILGTEAFF
cdr3_nt: TGTGCCAGCAGTGTTATTTTGGGCACTGAAGCTTTCTTT
j_call: TRBJ1-1
clone_size: NA
v_call: TRBV6-4
d_call: NA

cdr3_aa: CAWSRGTSGTDTQYF
cdr3_nt: TGTGCCTGGAGCCGTGGGACTAGCGGGACAGATACGCAGTATTTT
j_call: TRBJ2-3
clone_size: once
v_call: TRBV30
d_call: TRBD2

cdr3_aa: CASSFRVGLSYEQYF
cdr3_nt: TGTGCCAGCAGCTTCCGGGTCGGGCTTTCCTACGAGCAGTACTTC
j_call: TRBJ2-7
clone_size: NA
v_call: TRBV9
d_call: NA

cdr3_aa: CASSYSKGAKNIQYF
cdr3_nt: TGTGCCAGCAGTTACTCGAAAGGGGCCAAAAACATTCAGTACTTC
j_call: TRBJ2-4
clone_size: few
v_call: TRBV6-6
d_call: NA

cdr3_aa: CASSLARSYGYTF
cdr3_nt: TGTGCCAGCAGCTTAGCTCGGTCCTATGGCTACACCTTC
j_call: TRBJ1-2
clone_size: NA
v_call: TRBV7-2
d_call: NA

cdr3_aa: CAISGTRSTDTQYF
cdr3_nt: TGTGCCATCAGCGGGACTCGCTCCACAGATACGCAGTATTTT
j_call: TRBJ2-3
clone_size: NA
v_call: TRBV10-3
d_call: NA

cdr3_aa: CASSLVPDTQYF
cdr3_nt: TGCGCCAGCAGCTTGGTACCAGATACGCAGTATTTT
j_call: TRBJ2-3
clone_size: NA
v_call: TRBV5-1
d_call: NA

cdr3_aa: CASSQSANYYGYTF
cdr3_nt: TGTGCCAGCAGTCAATCGGCCAACTACTATGGCTACACCTTC
j_call: TRBJ1-2
clone_size: NA
v_call: TRBV16
d_call: NA

cdr3_aa: CASSLRDRRTEAFF
cdr3_nt: TGTGCCAGCAGTTTACGAGACAGGCGCACTGAAGCTTTCTTT
j_call: TRBJ1-1
clone_size: NA
v_call: TRBV27
d_call: NA

cdr3_aa: CASSLGDYGYTF
cdr3_nt: TGTGCCAGCAGCTTGGGGGATTATGGCTACACCTTC
j_call: TRBJ1-2
clone_size: NA
v_call: TRBV5-6
d_call: NA

cdr3_aa: CASSDRRGDNEQFF
cdr3_nt: TGTGCCAGCAGTGATAGACGAGGGGACAATGAGCAGTTCTTC
j_call: TRBJ2-1
clone_size: NA
v_call: TRBV2
d_call: NA

cdr3_aa: CASSQPGGDTIYF
cdr3_nt: TGTGCCAGCAGCCAGCCAGGGGGAGACACCATATATTTT
j_call: TRBJ1-3
clone_size: NA
v_call: TRBV5-4
d_call: TRBD1

cdr3_aa: CASSIDERQGPTLKETQYF
cdr3_nt: TGTGCCAGTAGTATAGACGAGAGACAGGGGCCTACCCTAAAAGAGACCCAGTACTTC
j_call: TRBJ2-5
clone_size: NA
v_call: TRBV19
d_call: TRBD1

cdr3_aa: CAISESRPQETQYF
cdr3_nt: TGTGCCATCAGTGAGTCTCGGCCACAAGAGACCCAGTACTTC
j_call: TRBJ2-5
clone_size: NA
v_call: TRBV10-3
d_call: NA

cdr3_aa: CASSLVQSNTEAFF
cdr3_nt: TGTGCCAGCAGCTTGGTACAGTCGAACACTGAAGCTTTCTTT
j_call: TRBJ1-1
clone_size: NA
v_call: TRBV5-6
d_call: NA